This T cell receptor beta chain was documented in a study of CD8 T cells in ankylosing spondylitis (TCRdb year 2017). For the wider study: The study set out to find disease-linked TCR variants by profiling T cell receptor beta repertoires in ankylosing spondylitis patients and healthy donors. The full study cohort comprised around 23 ankylosing spondylitis patients and 110 or so healthy donors. Peripheral blood samples were taken, and synovial fluid was additionally collected from ankylosing spondylitis patients. Broad study findings and their caveats: Significant enrichment of the disease-linked clones was reported in matched synovial fluid samples from ankylosing spondylitis patients. A CD8+ phenotype was shown by the disease-linked clones, which were found at relatively low frequencies in peripheral blood. Some of the motif variants had been reported before in the synovial fluid and blood of reactive arthritis patients, a finding that suggests common disease-initiation mechanisms. A TCR beta motif made up of several highly homologous amino acid variants appeared to be characteristic of blood from ankylosing spondylitis patients.

Via the germline V gene, CDR1 is SNHLY and CDR2 FYNNEI. The trim is 7 bases for V and 4 bases for J, with a gap of 11 bases between the germline ends. The CDR3, from cysteine to phenylalanine, totals 14 residues. The kept DNA is CDR3 alone, 42 bases in frame from the first base. Sequencing was performed on an Illumina HiSeq 2500. TCR beta libraries were prepared by quantitative 5'-RACE with molecular barcodes. The published analysis was carried out like this. A new computational method based on a probabilistic model of VDJ rearrangement was used to identify disease-linked TCR variants. The raw public reads went through TCRdb reprocessing: fastp at Q25, MiXCR clone calling, in-frame beta chains kept. Every entry covers one CDR3 protein and lists the most common genes and DNA from its rows. The V and J calls here are based on TCRdb, not the publication. Counted in this sample were approximately 500,000 distinct CDR3 sequences; roughly 13% of them appeared once. Over 6.5% of the sample comes from the top ten.

This clonotype has a count of ten or more. Its antigen remains unidentified. The input lacks base qualities; no much larger clone sits a single base away. Sequenced material: blood, either unsorted or a sorted T cell fraction (not recorded which). The chain uses TRBV2 and TRBJ1-6, with the D gene too uncertain to name. The receptor's source is a male donor with ankylosing spondylitis. The nucleotide sequence reads as follows: TGTGCCAGCACCTCGGCGGCTTATAATTCACCCCTCCACTTT. Translated, this is CASTSAAYNSPLHF. With all but the CDR3 taken from the reference TRBV2 and TRBJ1-6 genes, the full variable domain is: EPEVTQTPSHQVTQMGQEVILRCVPISNHLYFYWYRQILGQKVEFLVSFYNNEISEKSEIFDDQFSVERPDGSNFTLKIRSTKLEDSAMYFCASTSAAYNSPLHFGNGTRLTVT.